Following are 26 T cell receptor beta chains from one sample sequenced in a study of blood T cell repertoires in COVID-19. Measured with immunoSEQ multiplex PCR; TCRdb has only the in-frame clones, and not every one. The sample carries about 250,000 clones, more than 65% recorded once. Sample: peripheral blood. These receptors came from a man aged 45-60 years with active or convalescent COVID-19.

The rearrangement links TRBV9 to TRBJ2-1; TRBD2 aligns across 11 bases. This CDR3 spans 16 amino acids. V shed 4 bases, J shed 3 bases, and the junction held 6 bases outside the gene matches. Germline V gene data show CDR1 as SGDLS and CDR2 as YYNGEE. The CDR3 sequence is CASSPRLAGYYNEQFF. The CDR3 region has the DNA TGTGCCAGCAGCCCTAGACTAGCGGGGTACTACAATGAGCAGTTCTTC. Using reference TRBV9 and TRBJ2-1 for the parts outside the CDR3, the full variable domain is DSGVTQTPKHLITATGQRVTLRCSPRSGDLSVYWYQQSLDQGLQFLIQYYNGEERAKGNILERFSAQQFPDLHSELNLSSLELGDSALYFCASSPRLAGYYNEQFFGPGTRLTVL.

The J gene is TRBJ1-5, the V gene TRBV28, with D hard to call. The CDR3 loop spans 12 amino acids. Trimming shortened V by 6 bases and J by 6 bases, and 9 bases separated the two germline ends. The V gene's germline CDR1 is MDHEN and CDR2 SYDVKM. The CDR3 nucleotides read TGTGCCAGCAGCGGACTTGTTCAGCCCCAGCATTTT. This translates into CASSGLVQPQHF. The full variable domain, its missing parts supplied by reference TRBV28 and TRBJ1-5, is DVKVTQSSRYLVKRTGEKVFLECVQDMDHENMFWYRQDPGLGLRLIYFSYDVKMKEKGDIPEGYSVSREKKERFSLILESASTNQTSMYLCASSGLVQPQHFGDGTRLSIL.

The V and J genes are TRBV19 and TRBJ2-1, with D possibly being TRBD1 (5 bases). Germline loops: CDR1 LNHDA, CDR2 SQIVND (reference sequence). V lost 5 bases and J 3 bases, leaving 11 bases between the germline ends. This CDR3 is 14 amino acids long. The CDR3 sequence: CASSPETDYNEQFF. In DNA, the CDR3 is TGTGCCAGTAGTCCTGAGACAGACTACAATGAGCAGTTCTTC.

This chain connects TRBV5-8 to TRBJ1-2; TRBD1 matches at 7 bases. The V gene's germline CDR1 is SGHTS and CDR2 YDEGEE. The length of the CDR3 is 13 residues. Trimming at V came to 2 bases and at J to 7 bases, leaving 5 bases not matched to a gene. The CDR3 bases are TGTGCCAGCAGCTTAAGACAGGGTATTGGCTACACCTTC. Its translation: CASSLRQGIGYTF.

This sequence joins TRBV9 and TRBJ2-1; D is undetermined. There are 12 residues in the CDR3. V dropped 3 bases and J dropped 3 bases, with 4 bases sitting between them. CDR1 is SGDLS and CDR2 is YYNGEE in the germline V gene. Written as DNA, the CDR3 is TGTGCCAGCAGCGGGAGCTACAATGAGCAGTTCTTC. It is translated as CASSGSYNEQFF.

This clone has just a few counts. The sample has other DNA sequences that encode this CDR3 too. The chain combines TRBV7-2 with TRBJ1-1; weak D call: TRBD1 (6 bases). This CDR3 region has 14 residues. The ends were cut back, 4 bases at V and 4 bases at J, with 13 bases in the middle. Germline-derived CDR1 and CDR2 are SGHTA and FQGNSA. This CDR3 is CASSSQGPGTEAFF. The CDR3 bases are TGTGCCAGCAGCTCCCAGGGGCCGGGCACTGAAGCTTTCTTT. Supplemented by reference TRBV7-2 and TRBJ1-1, the full variable domain reads GAGVSQSPSNKVTEKGKDVELRCDPISGHTALYWYRQSLGQGLEFLIYFQGNSAPDKSGLPSDRFSAERTGGSVSTLTIQRTQQEDSAVYLCASSSQGPGTEAFFGQGTRLTVV.

This clone has a handful of counts. The rearrangement links TRBV5-5 to TRBJ1-2; TRBD1 aligns across 7 bases. Germline CDR1 reads SGHKS; CDR2 reads YYEKEE (reference sequence). There are 13 residues in the CDR3. Trimming cost V 3 bases and J 7 bases; bases outside gene matches: 6. The CDR3 reads CASSSKGALGYTF. The CDR3 DNA follows: TGTGCCAGCAGCTCGAAGGGGGCACTTGGCTACACCTTC.

The V call is TRBV6-1, the J call TRBJ1-5; D may be TRBD1 (6 bases). Germline V lookup: CDR1 MNHNS, CDR2 SASEGT. V lost 0 bases to trimming and J lost 9 bases, with 15 bases between them. This CDR3 has 15 amino acids. CDR3 protein: CASSEASGAKGPQHF. The CDR3 DNA follows: TGTGCCAGCAGTGAAGCATCAGGGGCTAAGGGGCCCCAGCATTTT.

This clone appeared once. This chain links TRBV30 with TRBJ2-6, with D hard to call. The CDR3 is 12 amino acids. Per the germline V gene, CDR1 is GTSNPN and CDR2 is SVGIG (reference sequence). Between the trimmed V and J ends, which lost 5 bases and 2 bases, there was a span of 4 bases. The CDR3 nucleotides read TGTGCCTGGCACACTGGGGCCAACGTCCTGACTTTC. Encoded protein: CAWHTGANVLTF.

The chain uses TRBV5-1 and TRBJ1-1, with D possibly matching TRBD1 (5 bases). The CDR3 spans 13 residues. Germline CDR1 and CDR2: SGHRS and YFSETQ. V was clipped by 4 bases and J by 5 bases, with 12 bases between them. CDR3: CASSPQGVTEAFF. CDR3 coding DNA: TGCGCCAGCAGCCCGCAAGGGGTTACTGAAGCTTTCTTT.

V is TRBV5-1 and J is TRBJ1-4; 7 bases are shared with TRBD1. There are 16 residues in the CDR3. The germline CDR1 and CDR2 sequences are SGHRS and YFSETQ. V lost 4 bases and J lost 1; bases outside the gene matches: 7. The CDR3 loop reads CASSVTGDGTNEKLFF. CDR3 DNA: TGCGCCAGCAGCGTTACAGGGGACGGAACTAATGAAAAACTGTTTTTT.

To note about this clone: A read error may account for a junction end that differs from germline. The V gene is TRBV7-9, the J gene TRBJ2-1; a possible D gene is TRBD2 (6 bases). This CDR3 region has 12 residues. Germline assignment: CDR1 SEHNR and CDR2 FQNEAQ (reference sequence). This CDR3 is CASSYLSGGCIF. CDR3 sequence (DNA): TGTGCCAGCAGCTACCTTTCCGGGGGTTGTATCTTC.

The chain recombines TRBV3-1 (or the pseudogene TRBV3-2) with TRBJ1-1, with D unresolved. Trimming removed 0 bases from V and 0 bases from J, with 8 bases in between. Germline V CDR1 and CDR2: LGHDT, YNNKEL (reference sequence). This CDR3 has 15 residues. CDR3 DNA: TGTGCCAGCAGCCAAGATCTCGGGATGAACACTGAAGCTTTCTTT. Its protein product is CASSQDLGMNTEAFF.

The rearrangement joins TRBV6-6 to TRBJ2-3, with TRBD1 matching 7 bases. The V gene's germline CDR1 is MNHNY and CDR2 SVGAGI (reference sequence). Trimming took 5 bases from V and 3 from J; bases not matched to a gene: 5. The CDR3 is 14 residues long. Here the CDR3 DNA reads TGTGCCAGCAGTCCCCGGGACAGTACAGATACGCAGTATTTT. This translates into CASSPRDSTDTQYF.

V and J are TRBV28 and TRBJ1-1; 7 nucleotides line up with TRBD1. The V gene end was trimmed by 5 bases and the J gene end by 1 base; junction bases not matched to a gene: 7. The CDR3 has 15 residues. Germline V gene data show CDR1 as MDHEN and CDR2 as SYDVKM. As DNA, the CDR3 is TGTGCCAGCAGTCCTCACCGGACAGGGAACACTGAAGCTTTCTTT. It translates to CASSPHRTGNTEAFF.

This chain links TRBV3-1 (or the pseudogene TRBV3-2) with TRBJ1-2; D may be TRBD1 (6 bases). Germline loops: CDR1 LGHDT, CDR2 YNNKEL (reference sequence). With 4 bases removed from V and 7 bases from J, the gap between germline ends came to 16 bases. The CDR3 contains 14 residues. In DNA form, the CDR3 reads TGTGCCAGCAGCCTAGCTGCCAGGGGTGTTGGCTACACCTTC. The encoded protein is CASSLAARGVGYTF.

The chain joins TRBV23-1 to TRBJ1-1; TRBD1 agrees at 8 bases. TRBV23-1 is an ORF, and what it does is uncertain. J was trimmed by 1 base and V by 5 bases; bases with no gene match: 3. This CDR3 is 14 amino acids long. CDR3 in amino acids: CASSFDRGNTEAFF. DNA of the CDR3: TGCGCCAGCAGTTTCGACAGGGGGAACACTGAAGCTTTCTTT.

The rearrangement joins TRBV20-1 to TRBJ2-3; D uncertain. Trimming shortened V by 3 bases and J by 1 base, and 8 bases separated the two germline ends. Germline V gene lookup returns CDR1 DFQATT and CDR2 SNEGSKA (reference sequence). The CDR3 contains 13 residues. Here the CDR3 reads CSASVSGTDTQYF. CDR3 DNA sequence: TGCAGTGCTAGTGTTTCCGGCACAGATACGCAGTATTTT.

The chain is built from TRBV28 and TRBJ2-7; D not certain. This CDR3 comprises 13 residues. V gave up 4 bases and J gave up 3 bases, with 10 bases separating them. Germline-derived CDR1 and CDR2 are MDHEN and SYDVKM. The CDR3 DNA sequence: TGTGCCAGCAGTTCGTCCCCCCGCTACGAGCAGTACTTC. This codes for CASSSSPRYEQYF.

V gene TRBV4-2 combines with J gene TRBJ2-2; 8 bases agree with TRBD2. Trimming took 0 bases from V and 7 from J; bases not matched to a gene: 10. Germline CDR1 reads LGHNA; CDR2 reads YNFKEQ. The CDR3 sequence is 17 residues long. CDR3 nucleotide sequence: TGTGCCAGCAGCCAAGATCCCCGGGGGGGCCGAGGCGGGGAGCTGTTTTTT. This sequence encodes CASSQDPRGGRGGELFF.

This chain links TRBV19 with TRBJ2-1, with 9 positions matching TRBD2. CDR3 size: 19 residues. V shed 4 bases and J 0 bases; nucleotides not matched to a gene: 13. The germline V gene has CDR1 LNHDA and CDR2 SQIVND (reference sequence). The CDR3 loop is CASSKSGGSSFSSYNEQFF. CDR3 in DNA: TGTGCCAGTAGTAAGAGCGGGGGGTCCTCTTTTAGCTCCTACAATGAGCAGTTCTTC.

The J gene is TRBJ1-6, the V gene TRBV28; 9 bases map to TRBD1. Germline loops: CDR1 MDHEN, CDR2 SYDVKM. The CDR3 totals 14 residues. V trimming: 6 bases; J trimming: 9 bases; junction bases outside the gene matches: 6. DNA of the CDR3: TGTGCCAGCAGGCCACAGGGGGCGGCTTCACCCCTCCACTTT. Translated: CASRPQGAASPLHF.

The V and J genes are TRBV5-5 and TRBJ1-5, with 7 bases aligning to TRBD1. V dropped 3 bases and J dropped 6; count of bases not matched to a gene: 9. The CDR3 has 15 amino acids. Per the germline V gene, CDR1 is SGHKS and CDR2 is YYEKEE (reference sequence). CDR3 sequence (DNA): TGTGCCAGCAGCTGGGACAGCCATGTTGTTCAGCCCCAGCATTTT. Protein product: CASSWDSHVVQPQHF.

The genes are TRBV19 and TRBJ2-3, with D possibly matching TRBD2 (7 bases). With 7 bases removed from V and 4 bases from J, the gap between germline ends came to 15 bases. Germline values: CDR1 LNHDA, CDR2 SQIVND (reference sequence). This CDR3 is 14 amino acids long. The CDR3 spells CASNVGGQADTQYF. The CDR3 bases are TGTGCCAGTAACGTGGGGGGGCAGGCAGATACGCAGTATTTT.

The rearrangement joins TRBV3-1 (or the pseudogene TRBV3-2) to TRBJ1-1; 9 bases fit TRBD1. The V gene end was trimmed by 4 bases and the J gene end by 2 bases; junction bases not matched to a gene: 5. The CDR3 spans 15 residues. Germline loops: CDR1 LGHDT, CDR2 YNNKEL (reference sequence). DNA of the CDR3: TGTGCCAGCAGCCGACAGGGGGTAACCAACACTGAAGCTTTCTTT. It specifies CASSRQGVTNTEAFF.

The rearrangement uses TRBV19 and TRBJ1-6, with 7 positions matching TRBD1. The CDR3 totals 12 residues. J gave up 10 bases and V 5 bases, and 2 bases lay outside the gene matches. Germline assignment: CDR1 LNHDA and CDR2 SQIVND (reference sequence). CDR3 bases: TGTGCCAGTAGTGACAGGGTATCACCCCTCCACTTT. Its translation is CASSDRVSPLHF. The full variable domain, rest sourced from reference TRBV19 and TRBJ1-6, is DGGITQSPKYLFRKEGQNVTLSCEQNLNHDAMYWYRQDPGQGLRLIYYSQIVNDFQKGDIAEGYSVSREKKESFPLTVTSAQKNPTAFYLCASSDRVSPLHFGNGTRLTVT.